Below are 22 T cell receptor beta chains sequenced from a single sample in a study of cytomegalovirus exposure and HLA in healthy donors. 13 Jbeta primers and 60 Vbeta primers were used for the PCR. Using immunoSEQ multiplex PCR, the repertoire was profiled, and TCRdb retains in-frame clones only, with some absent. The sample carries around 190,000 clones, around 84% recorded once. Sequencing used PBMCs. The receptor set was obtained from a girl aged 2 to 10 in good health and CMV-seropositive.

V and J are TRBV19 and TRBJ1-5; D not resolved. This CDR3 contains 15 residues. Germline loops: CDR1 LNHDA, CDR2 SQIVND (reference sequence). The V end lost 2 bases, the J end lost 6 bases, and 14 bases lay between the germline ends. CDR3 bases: TGTGCCAGTAGTATAAAGCGACCCATGGGTCAGCCCCAGCATTTT. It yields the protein CASSIKRPMGQPQHF.

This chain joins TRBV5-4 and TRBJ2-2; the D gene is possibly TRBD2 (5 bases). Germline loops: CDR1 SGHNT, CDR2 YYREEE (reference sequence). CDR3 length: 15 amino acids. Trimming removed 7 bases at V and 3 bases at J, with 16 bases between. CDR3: CASQREFGYTGELFF. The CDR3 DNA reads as TGTGCCAGCCAGAGGGAGTTCGGGTACACCGGGGAGCTGTTTTTT.

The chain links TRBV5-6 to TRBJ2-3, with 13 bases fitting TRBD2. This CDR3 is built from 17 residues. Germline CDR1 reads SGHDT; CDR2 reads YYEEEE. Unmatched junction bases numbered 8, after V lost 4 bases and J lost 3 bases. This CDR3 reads CASSPIPGLAGTDTQYF. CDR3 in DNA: TGTGCCAGCAGCCCGATACCGGGACTAGCGGGGACAGATACGCAGTATTTT. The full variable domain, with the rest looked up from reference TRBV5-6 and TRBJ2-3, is DAGVTQSPTHLIKTRGQQVTLRCSPKSGHDTVSWYQQALGQGPQFIFQYYEEEERQRGNFPDRFSGHQFPNYSSELNVNALLLGDSALYLCASSPIPGLAGTDTQYFGPGTRLTVL.

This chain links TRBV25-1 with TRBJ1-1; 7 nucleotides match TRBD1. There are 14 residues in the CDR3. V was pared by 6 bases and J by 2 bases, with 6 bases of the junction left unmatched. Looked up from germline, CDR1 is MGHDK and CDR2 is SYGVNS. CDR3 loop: CASRSGQINTEAFF. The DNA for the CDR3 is TGTGCCAGCAGGTCGGGACAGATAAACACTGAAGCTTTCTTT. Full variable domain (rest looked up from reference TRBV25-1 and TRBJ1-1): EADIYQTPRYLVIGTGKKITLECSQTMGHDKMYWYQQDPGMELHLIHYSYGVNSTEKGDLSSESTVSRIRTEHFPLTLESARPSHTSQYLCASRSGQINTEAFFGQGTRLTVV.

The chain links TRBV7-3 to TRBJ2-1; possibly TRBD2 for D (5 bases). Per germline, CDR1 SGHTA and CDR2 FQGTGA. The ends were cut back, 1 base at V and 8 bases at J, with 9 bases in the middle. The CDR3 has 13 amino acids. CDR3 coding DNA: TGTGCCAGCAGCTTAAAGGCGAGGGATGAGCAGTTCTTC. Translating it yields CASSLKARDEQFF.

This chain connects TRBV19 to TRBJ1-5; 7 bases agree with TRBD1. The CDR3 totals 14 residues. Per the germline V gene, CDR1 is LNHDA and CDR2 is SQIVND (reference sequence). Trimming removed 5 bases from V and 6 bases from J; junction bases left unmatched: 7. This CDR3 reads CASSPTGVGQPQHF. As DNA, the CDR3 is TGTGCCAGTAGTCCCACAGGGGTAGGTCAGCCCCAGCATTTT.

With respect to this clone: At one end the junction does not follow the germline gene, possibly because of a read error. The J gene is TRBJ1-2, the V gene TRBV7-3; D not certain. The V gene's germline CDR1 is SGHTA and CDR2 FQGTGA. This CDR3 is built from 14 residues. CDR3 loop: CSSSPEGSSGGYTF. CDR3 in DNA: TGTTCCAGCAGCCCCGAGGGCTCCTCGGGGGGCTACACCTTC.

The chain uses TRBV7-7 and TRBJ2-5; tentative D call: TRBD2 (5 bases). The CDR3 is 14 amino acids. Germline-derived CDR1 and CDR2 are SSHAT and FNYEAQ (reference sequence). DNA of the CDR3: TGTGCTACCAGCCCCGCGGGCATCCAAGAGACCCAGTACTTC. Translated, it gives CATSPAGIQETQYF.

CDR3 in amino acids: CASSFAGTGYGYTF. DNA of the CDR3: TGTGCCAGCAGTTTCGCCGGGACAGGGTATGGCTACACCTTC. J is TRBJ1-2 and V is TRBV28, with 9 nucleotides matching TRBD1. CDR3 length equals 14 residues. J lost 5 bases, V lost 3 bases, and 4 bases had no gene match. Per germline, CDR1 MDHEN and CDR2 SYDVKM.

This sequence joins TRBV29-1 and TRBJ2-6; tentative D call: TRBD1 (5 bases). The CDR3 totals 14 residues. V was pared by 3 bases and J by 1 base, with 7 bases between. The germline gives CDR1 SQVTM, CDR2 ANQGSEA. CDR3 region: CSVDAGSGANVLTF. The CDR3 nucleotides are TGCAGCGTTGATGCAGGGTCTGGGGCCAACGTCCTGACTTTC. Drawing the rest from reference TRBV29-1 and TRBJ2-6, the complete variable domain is SAVISQKPSRDICQRGTSLTIQCQVDSQVTMMFWYRQQPGQSLTLIATANQGSEATYESGFVIDKFPISRPNLTFSTLTVSNMSPEDSSIYLCSVDAGSGANVLTFGAGSRLTVL.

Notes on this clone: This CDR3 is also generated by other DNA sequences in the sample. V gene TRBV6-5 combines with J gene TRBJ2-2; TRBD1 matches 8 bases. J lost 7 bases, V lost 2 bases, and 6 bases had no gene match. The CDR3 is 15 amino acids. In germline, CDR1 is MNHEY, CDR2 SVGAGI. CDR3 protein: CASSYATGVSGELFF. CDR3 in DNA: TGTGCCAGCAGTTACGCGACAGGGGTTAGCGGGGAGCTGTTTTTT.

The chain's CDR3 is CAWSQGRRETQYF. The CDR3 DNA is TGTGCCTGGAGCCAGGGGCGCCGGGAGACCCAGTACTTC. The J gene is TRBJ2-5, the V gene TRBV30; a weak D match, TRBD1 (6 bases). Per germline, CDR1 GTSNPN and CDR2 SVGIG (reference sequence). V was pared by 3 bases and J by 5 bases, with 13 bases between. This CDR3 contains 13 residues.

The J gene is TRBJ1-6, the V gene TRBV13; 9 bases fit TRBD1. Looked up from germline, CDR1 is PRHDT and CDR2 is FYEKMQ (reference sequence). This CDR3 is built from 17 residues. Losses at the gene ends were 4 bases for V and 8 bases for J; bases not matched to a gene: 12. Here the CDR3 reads CASSSRRTGVRDSPLHF. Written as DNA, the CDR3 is TGTGCCAGCAGCTCCCGAAGGACAGGGGTGAGGGATTCACCCCTCCACTTT.

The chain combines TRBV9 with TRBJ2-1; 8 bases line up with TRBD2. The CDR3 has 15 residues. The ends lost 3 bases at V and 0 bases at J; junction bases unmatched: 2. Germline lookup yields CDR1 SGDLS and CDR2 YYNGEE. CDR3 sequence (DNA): TGTGCCAGCAGCGGCGGGACTAGCTCCTACAATGAGCAGTTCTTC. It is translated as CASSGGTSSYNEQFF.

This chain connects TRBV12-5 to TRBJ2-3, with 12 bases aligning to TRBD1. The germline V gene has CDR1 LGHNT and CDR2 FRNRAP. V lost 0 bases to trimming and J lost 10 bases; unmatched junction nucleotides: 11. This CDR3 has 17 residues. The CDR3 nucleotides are TGTGCTAGTGGTTTGGTGATTGGGGACAGGGGGCGTTTGGCGCAGTATTTT. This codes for CASGLVIGDRGRLAQYF.

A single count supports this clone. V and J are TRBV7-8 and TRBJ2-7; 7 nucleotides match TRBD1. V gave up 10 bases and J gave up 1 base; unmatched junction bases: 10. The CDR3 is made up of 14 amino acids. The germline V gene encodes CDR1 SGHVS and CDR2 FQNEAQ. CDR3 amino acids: CATTYRGSSYEQYF. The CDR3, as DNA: TGTGCCACCACGTACAGGGGATCTTCCTACGAGCAGTACTTC.

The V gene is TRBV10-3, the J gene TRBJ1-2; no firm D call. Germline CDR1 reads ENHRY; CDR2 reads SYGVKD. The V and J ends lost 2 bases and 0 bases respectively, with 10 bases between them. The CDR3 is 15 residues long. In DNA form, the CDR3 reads TGTGCCATCAGTGAGCTGGCGGGAGCTAACTATGGCTACACCTTC. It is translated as CAISELAGANYGYTF.

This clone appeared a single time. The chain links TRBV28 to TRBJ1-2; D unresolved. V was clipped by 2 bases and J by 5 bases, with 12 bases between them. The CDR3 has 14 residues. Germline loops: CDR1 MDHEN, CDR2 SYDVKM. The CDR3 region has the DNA TGTGCCAGCAGTTTACCGGAGGCCGGATATGGCTACACCTTC. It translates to CASSLPEAGYGYTF.

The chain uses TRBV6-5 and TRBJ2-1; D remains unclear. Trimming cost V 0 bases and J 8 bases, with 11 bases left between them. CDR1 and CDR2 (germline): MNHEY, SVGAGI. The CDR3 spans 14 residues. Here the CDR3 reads CASSYSSPPYEQFF. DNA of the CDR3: TGTGCCAGCAGTTACTCGAGCCCACCATATGAGCAGTTCTTC.

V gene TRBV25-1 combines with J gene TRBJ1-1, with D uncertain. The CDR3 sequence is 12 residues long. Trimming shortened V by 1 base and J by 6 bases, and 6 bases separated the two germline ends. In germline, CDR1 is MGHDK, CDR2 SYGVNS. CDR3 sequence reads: CASSELGSEAFF. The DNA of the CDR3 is TGTGCCAGCAGTGAATTGGGCTCTGAAGCTTTCTTT.

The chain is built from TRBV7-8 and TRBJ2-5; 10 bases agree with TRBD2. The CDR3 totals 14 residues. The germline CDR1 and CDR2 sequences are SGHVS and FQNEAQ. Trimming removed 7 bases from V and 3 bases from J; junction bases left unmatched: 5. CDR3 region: CASTPGTSEETQYF. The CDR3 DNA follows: TGTGCCAGCACCCCCGGGACTAGCGAAGAGACCCAGTACTTC.

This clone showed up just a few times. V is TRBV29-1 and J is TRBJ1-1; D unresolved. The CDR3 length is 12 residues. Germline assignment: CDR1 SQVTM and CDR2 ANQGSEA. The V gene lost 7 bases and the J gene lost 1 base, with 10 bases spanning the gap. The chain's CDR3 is CSAAHKNTEAFF. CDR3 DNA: TGCAGCGCCGCACACAAGAACACTGAAGCTTTCTTT.